The entry below gives a single T cell receptor beta chain sequence along with its context. This clonotype was picked up many times. What this receptor recognizes is not known. Base qualities are not provided; no much larger clone lies one nucleotide away. The TCR beta CDR3 regions were amplified from the RNA transcripts. The TCR CDR3 was subjected to a first round of RT-PCR using the HTBI primer set and the Qiagen OneStep RT-PCR kit. Libraries were constructed in a second round of multiplex PCR, after which size selection and purification were performed. Libraries were sequenced paired-end with 100 bp reads on an Illumina HiSeq2000. Regarding the original processing steps: SOAPnuke was used to process the raw data, throwing out any read that contained adapters or uncalled bases, had a mean Phred below 15, or lacked an exact constant-primer or identifier match. COPE v1.2.5 was used to merge the high-quality paired reads, and each unique nucleotide sequence was defined as a clonotype. MiTCR v1.1 was used to align the clonotypes against IMGT TRBV, TRBD and TRBJ reference segments. Analysis was restricted to V-J combinations with a frequency above 0.0001, which covered 99% to 99.2% of repertoires. The TCS score was defined as F50 (clonal expansion) divided by E x V (chaos), with BLOSUM62-based TCRdist calculated between CDR3 peptides within each V-J. Welch's t-statistics and random forest reduced roughly 500 V-J features to roughly 13, which were used in a naive Bayes classifier (R e1071). The raw public reads went through TCRdb reprocessing: fastp at Q25, MiXCR clone calling, in-frame beta chains kept. Records with the same CDR3 protein are collapsed into one entry carrying the most frequent genes and DNA. TCRdb, not the authors, supplied the V and J calls. The sample has about 640,000 distinct CDR3 sequences on record, less than 25% of them singletons. The leading ten clones occupy under 35% of the sample.

This sample is part of a study of T cells in Graves' hyperthyroidism and ophthalmopathy (dated by TCRdb to the late 2010s). Broadly, across the study: Peripheral blood samples were taken at the time of initial diagnosis, prior to any treatment. To identify TCR V-J signatures that set the groups apart, the researchers used a discovery cohort of about a hundred patients, made up of around 40 with Graves' ophthalmopathy and some 58 with stable Graves' hyperthyroidism. An independent validation cohort of fewer than 20 hyperthyroidism patients and approximately 17 patients who later progressed to ophthalmopathy tested prospective prediction of ophthalmopathy. The 100 discovery patients were randomly split 7:3 into training and test sets. In addition, the study compared T-cell repertoires in thyroid tissue and in blood from a handful of Graves' hyperthyroidism patients. Following sampling, methimazole starting at 30 mg daily was given to hyperthyroidism patients, and high-dose intravenous methylprednisolone was given to ophthalmopathy patients. The paper reports TCR Vbeta CDR3 sequencing of over 120 peripheral blood samples: approximately 41 ophthalmopathy, roughly 80 hyperthyroidism and some 17 progressor patients.

Overall study results and their limits: Most expanded thyroid clonotypes (frequency above 0.001) were also detected in blood, suggesting blood repertoires may reflect thyroid immune responses. Sample size was not statistically predetermined, and blinding of investigators to group allocation was not performed. During validation, the model predicted progression to ophthalmopathy a median of approximately 7 months ahead of onset, with approximately 71% sensitivity and 72.22% specificity. A 13 V-J signature model separated ophthalmopathy from stable hyperthyroidism, with nearly 90% sensitivity and roughly 81% specificity in cross-validation and 80%/75% in testing.

Ophthalmopathy patients had moderately to severely active disease, with a Clinical Activity Score of 3 or more, a NOSPECS grade of 4 or more, and a disease duration of less than 3 months. Any patient with an uncontrolled infection, another autoimmune disease, pregnancy or lactation was excluded. Diagnoses were established on the basis of clinical symptoms, serum thyroxine and TRAb, thyroid ultrasound, and orbital computed tomography. PBMCs were isolated from 10 ml of fresh peripheral blood by Ficoll-Paque density gradient centrifugation. Total RNA was extracted with Trizol reagent, and quality was checked on an Agilent 2100 Bioanalyzer. The sequenced material came from blood. The receptor comes from a man younger than 40 with Graves' ophthalmopathy.

CDR3 region: CASSPHRLADSYEQYF. The DNA is TGTGCCAGCAGCCCCCACCGACTAGCGGATTCCTACGAGCAGTACTTC. The sequence joins TRBV7-8 to TRBJ2-7; the central 9 bases match TRBD2. The germline V gene specifies SGHVS as CDR1 and FQNEAQ as CDR2. The CDR3 numbers 16 residues from cysteine through phenylalanine. The read is trimmed to its CDR3 DNA, 48 bases read in frame from base 1. Unmatched junction bases come to 9, with V trimmed by 5 bases and J by 1 base.